This T cell receptor (beta chain) stems from a study of blood T cell repertoires in COVID-19. Study details: The United States, Italy and Spain supplied acute and convalescent COVID-19 samples. T cells, B-cell-depleted T cells, or PBMCs provided the cDNA or gDNA that served as material.

CDR3 length: 15 amino acids. With 0 bases removed from V and 4 bases from J, the gap between germline ends came to 9 bases. Germline CDR1 SGHTA, CDR2 FQGNSA. Per the study methods: Amplified reference gene primers provided the basis for estimating nucleated cell counts. Measured with immunoSEQ multiplex PCR; TCRdb has only the in-frame clones, and not every one. V and J calls and clone size are as listed in that table; D and trimming were resolved from the DNA. The profile shows 68,000 or so clones, around 80% of them singletons. This clonotype originated in a woman aged 45-65 years with acute or convalescent COVID-19. Source material: peripheral blood. The chain combines TRBV7-2 with TRBJ2-2, with D perhaps matching TRBD2 (5 bases). In DNA form, the CDR3 reads TGTGCCAGCAGCTTAGCGCTCGGAGGCACCGGGGAGCTGTTTTTT. Protein product: CASSLALGGTGELFF.